This T cell receptor (beta chain) was identified in a study of beta chain features in type 1 diabetes. Notes on the study in general: Compared with healthy donors, patients appeared to share more similar naive, central memory and regulatory TCRB repertoires. Among all four CD4+ subsets, Type 1 diabetes patients had TCRB CDR3s that were moderately but significantly shorter.

For this clone: Antigen unknown.

Isolated RNA was reverse transcribed in full, so expressed TCRB transcripts were sequenced. Measured with immunoSEQ multiplex PCR; TCRdb has only the in-frame clones, and not every one. The data contain roughly 100,000 clones, roughly 28% of them seen just once; the ten biggest clones take up 0.5% to 0.6%. CD4+ cells of the naive, central memory, regulatory and stem cell-like memory types were sorted via CD45RO/CCR7/CD25/CD127/CD95/CD27. This clonotype originated in a woman aged 18-35 years with type 1 diabetes. Sequenced: central memory CD4+ T cells from blood.

CDR3 bases: TGTGCCAGCAGTTACAGCCGCTCTAATCAGCCCCAGCATTTT. This gives the protein CASSYSRSNQPQHF. The chain is built from TRBV6-5 and TRBJ1-5; D gene unclear. The V end lost 2 bases, the J end lost 4 bases, and 9 bases lay between the germline ends. CDR1 is MNHEY, CDR2 SVGAGI, per germline. The CDR3 consists of 14 residues.